This T cell receptor beta chain appears in the sequencing data of a study of cytomegalovirus exposure and HLA in healthy donors. General study results and limits: Across donors, sequencing depth was assumed by presence/absence analyses to be roughly uniform.

This clone was counted between two and nine times. Its antigen is not identified. PCR involved 60 Vbeta and 13 Jbeta primers. Generated by immunoSEQ multiplex PCR, the TCRdb table keeps only in-frame clones and is missing some. The sample records 190,000 or so clones, 75% to 85% being singletons. Germline CDR1 and CDR2: MDHEN and SYDVKM. This CDR3 is built from 15 residues. V shed 3 bases and J 8 bases; nucleotides not matched to a gene: 5. The gene calls are TRBV28 and TRBJ1-6, with 9 bases that match TRBD1. This receptor was identified in a girl aged 5-17 years in good health and CMV-seropositive. The sample consisted of PBMCs. This chain's CDR3 is CASSLRTGADSPLHF. CDR3 nucleotide sequence: TGTGCCAGCAGTTTGCGGACAGGGGCTGATTCACCCCTCCACTTT. The whole variable domain, filled in from reference TRBV28 and TRBJ1-6, reads DVKVTQSSRYLVKRTGEKVFLECVQDMDHENMFWYRQDPGLGLRLIYFSYDVKMKEKGDIPEGYSVSREKKERFSLILESASTNQTSMYLCASSLRTGADSPLHFGNGTRLTVT.